The entry below describes one T cell receptor beta chain. What it binds is unknown. A junction end diverges from the germline sequence, so it may reflect a read error. The sample belongs to a study of T cells in Graves' hyperthyroidism and ophthalmopathy. RNA transcripts served as the template for amplifying TCR beta CDR3 regions. A first-round RT-PCR of the TCR CDR3 used the HTBI primer set. TCRdb re-called the multiplex PCR reads with MiXCR, one entry per CDR3 protein. The sample contains approximately 400,000 distinct CDR3 sequences, roughly 15% of which appear only once. Whole-study results and caveats: Blood samples included most of the expanded thyroid clonotypes exceeding 0.001.

The CDR3 totals 15 residues. Looked up from germline, CDR1 is SGHRS and CDR2 is YFSETQ. This receptor was taken from a woman aged 25 to 39 with Graves' ophthalmopathy. Sequencing input: blood. The chain couples TRBV5-1 to TRBJ2-5; no clear D. CDR3 DNA sequence: TGCGCCAGCAGCTTGGGTGGTCTCCCCCAAGAGACCCATTACTTC. Protein sequence: CASSLGGLPQETHYF.